The entry below gives a single T cell receptor (beta chain) sequence along with its context. The data were obtained in a study of cytomegalovirus exposure and HLA in healthy donors. Germline V gene sequence: CDR1 SQVTM, CDR2 ANQGSEA. The CDR3 length is 14 residues. Germline trimming cut 3 bases from V and 2 bases from J; bases unmatched to any gene: 5. Researchers ran the PCR with 60 Vbeta and 13 Jbeta primers. TCRdb keeps only in-frame clones here, not all; method: immunoSEQ multiplex PCR. The table lists roughly 140,000 clones, approximately 85% of them singletons. The chain joins TRBV29-1 to TRBJ2-5; 8 nucleotides match TRBD1. This TCR came from a man aged 50 to 59 in good health and CMV-seropositive. The sample consisted of PBMCs. CDR3 DNA: TGCAGCGTTGAGGGGGACAGGATACAAGAGACCCAGTACTTC. This gives the protein CSVEGDRIQETQYF.